This note documents a single T cell receptor (beta chain) sequence. Assay: immunoSEQ multiplex PCR; the TCRdb copy retains only in-frame clones and omits some. The repertoire holds fewer than 80,000 clones, 80% to 85% seen once, with roughly a tenth in the top ten. The data derive from a study of blood T cell repertoires in COVID-19. The sequenced sample was peripheral blood. This sequence originates from a woman aged 80 or over with acute or convalescent COVID-19.

CDR3 region: CASSLLSGISGNTIYF. CDR3 nucleotide sequence: TGTGCCAGCAGCTTGTTATCGGGGATCTCTGGAAACACCATATATTTT. J is TRBJ1-3 and V is TRBV5-6; no definite D call. Per germline, CDR1 SGHDT and CDR2 YYEEEE. Trimming removed 1 base from V and 0 bases from J, with 11 bases in between. This CDR3 region has 16 residues.